A selection of T cell receptor beta chains follows, all from one sample in a study of vaccination and CD4 T cells after COVID-19. No antigens are known for them. MiXCR, run by TCRdb on the PCR reads, gives a single entry per CDR3 protein. The table shows about 6,700 distinct CDR3 sequences, with 30% to 45% occurring only once. Sample: CD4+ T cells from blood, cultured in vitro. All receptors come from a human donor in good health. Both conserved end residues are part of each CDR3. The D gene is left open where the match is weak. Where a row states a size, it is once, few, many or the class of an expanded clone; other rows omit it.

V: TRBV20-1; size: .; D: .; J: TRBJ1-2; DNA: TGCAGTGCTAGGCTAAATGGCTACACCTTC; CDR3: CSARLNGYTF
V: TRBV7-2; size: few; D: TRBD2; J: TRBJ2-3; DNA: TGTGCCAGCCGCCCGGGAGGCCTTACGACAGATACGCAGTATTTT; CDR3: CASRPGGLTTDTQYF
V: TRBV12-3/TRBV12-4; size: .; D: .; J: TRBJ2-2; DNA: TGTGCCAGCAGTTTATTCAGGCCCACCGGGGAGCTGTTTTTT; CDR3: CASSLFRPTGELFF
V: TRBV4-2; size: .; D: .; J: TRBJ1-5; DNA: TGTGCCAGCAGCCAAGATCCCAGGGCCGATCAGCCCCAGCATTTT; CDR3: CASSQDPRADQPQHF
V: TRBV19; size: .; D: TRBD1; J: TRBJ2-4; DNA: TGTGCCAGTAGTATGTTGGGAGTGGGACAGGGTCAGAACATTCAGTACTTC; CDR3: CASSMLGVGQGQNIQYF
V: TRBV18; size: .; D: .; J: TRBJ2-2; DNA: TGTGCCAGCTCACCAGGGCAACGCACCGGGGAGCTGTTTTTT; CDR3: CASSPGQRTGELFF
V: TRBV19; size: medium-sized; D: .; J: TRBJ2-7; DNA: TGTGCCAGTAGTATAGGACTGAGCTCCTACGAGCAGTACTTC; CDR3: CASSIGLSSYEQYF
V: TRBV10-1; size: few; D: .; J: TRBJ1-2; DNA: TGCGCCAGCAGTGAGTCGGCAGGGAAGGGCTACACCTTC; CDR3: CASSESAGKGYTF
V: TRBV20-1; size: few; D: TRBD1; J: TRBJ1-5; DNA: TGCAGTGCCGAGACAGGGTATAGCAATCAGCCCCAGCATTTT; CDR3: CSAETGYSNQPQHF
V: TRBV10-1; size: .; D: TRBD2; J: TRBJ2-4; DNA: TGCGCCAGCAGTGACCCTAGCGGGGGGGGGAAAAACATTCAGTACTTC; CDR3: CASSDPSGGGKNIQYF
V: TRBV5-1; size: few; D: .; J: TRBJ1-6; DNA: TGCGCCAGCAGGCAGAGTGCAGGGAATAATTCACCCCTCCACTTT; CDR3: CASRQSAGNNSPLHF
V: TRBV12-3/TRBV12-4; size: few; D: .; J: TRBJ1-5; DNA: TGTGCCAGCAGTTTAGCGGACATCTATAGCAATCAGCCCCAGCATTTT; CDR3: CASSLADIYSNQPQHF
V: TRBV5-6; size: .; D: .; J: TRBJ2-1; DNA: TGTGCCAGCAGCAGGGTTAAGGGAAGTAGGAATGAGCAGTTCTTC; CDR3: CASSRVKGSRNEQFF
V: TRBV7-2; size: few; D: .; J: TRBJ1-2; DNA: TGTGCCAGCAGCTTATCTCCGGGGGGCAAGGGCTACACCTTC; CDR3: CASSLSPGGKGYTF
V: TRBV4-1; size: .; D: TRBD2; J: TRBJ2-7; DNA: TGCGCCAGCAGCCAAGGCCCCCCTCATGGACTAGCGGGAGGGCCGGTCTACGAGCAGTACTTC; CDR3: CASSQGPPHGLAGGPVYEQYF
V: TRBV5-1; size: .; D: .; J: TRBJ1-1; DNA: TGCGCCAGCAGCGATACCCTGCGGACAGTAATGAACACTGAAGCTTTCTTT; CDR3: CASSDTLRTVMNTEAFF
V: TRBV6-2/TRBV6-3; size: .; D: TRBD2; J: TRBJ2-1; DNA: TGTGCCAGCAAGGCGTTCAGGAGCGGGACCTACAATGAGCAGTTCTTC; CDR3: CASKAFRSGTYNEQFF
V: TRBV28; size: .; D: .; J: TRBJ1-2; DNA: TGTGCCAGCAGCATCACAGCGCTAAACCCTCAATCCTATGGCTACACCTTC; CDR3: CASSITALNPQSYGYTF
V: TRBV20-1; size: .; D: TRBD1; J: TRBJ1-6; DNA: TGCAGTGCGAGATCGACCGGGACAGGAGAGCGTAATTCACCCCTCCACTTT; CDR3: CSARSTGTGERNSPLHF
V: TRBV19; size: few; D: .; J: TRBJ1-1; DNA: TGTGCCAGTAGTATCCTTTCTGGACTGAAGAACACTGAAGCTTTCTTT; CDR3: CASSILSGLKNTEAFF